This T cell receptor (beta chain) derives from a study of blood T cell repertoires in COVID-19. Assay: immunoSEQ multiplex PCR; the TCRdb copy retains only in-frame clones and omits some. The sample consists of around 130,000 clones, 85% of them appearing once. The germline V gene encodes CDR1 MNHEY and CDR2 SMNVEV (reference sequence). V was cut by 1 base and J by 0 bases, with 9 bases left in between. CDR3 length: 15 residues. The material sequenced was peripheral blood. The genes are TRBV27 and TRBJ1-1, with no clear D. This TCR came from a human donor in a cohort sampled during active COVID-19. CDR3 amino acids: CASSLWGGMNTEAFF. The CDR3 nucleotides are TGTGCCAGCAGTTTATGGGGAGGCATGAACACTGAAGCTTTCTTT.